This entry describes one T cell receptor (beta chain). Its antigen is currently not known. Base qualities were left out, and no much larger clone turns up one base away. TCRbeta CDR3 regions were amplified from genomic DNA by means of the immunoSEQ Assay, a bias-controlled multiplex PCR. The authors' pipeline ran thus. The number of nucleated cells in each sample was estimated by amplification of reference gene primers within the assay. To quantify the absolute abundance of each unique TCRbeta CDR3 rearrangement, sequence reads were collapsed and filtered. For each sample, productive Simpson clonality was calculated by taking the square root of Simpson's diversity index across productive rearrangements. TCRdb took over this immuneACCESS table, retaining in-frame rearrangements with V and J assigned. Such tables are incomplete; in checked studies, under half of the missing clones stem from an unresolved V gene, and the remainder is unexplained. V and J calls and clone size come straight from that table; D and trimming were deduced from the DNA. The sample has 120,000 or so clones on record, almost 80% of them singletons. Clones ranked in the top ten supply roughly 25% of the sample.

These data belong to a study of blood T cell repertoires in COVID-19 (TCRdb year 2020). Describing the broader study: Collaborator samples came from the United States, Italy and Spain and covered acute and convalescent phases of COVID-19. The material from the prospective study consisted of cDNA or gDNA derived from T cells, B-cell-depleted T cells, or PBMCs. Subjects who had been exposed to COVID-19, were actively infected with it, or had recovered from it provided the deeply sampled blood TCRbeta repertoires that made up the dataset. The repertoires were released in a freely available public database intended as a resource for research on the immune response to SARS-CoV-2. Samples were obtained from the ongoing ImmuneRACE study (first 160 participants) and from about 1,300 subjects provided by 6 global collaborators. The sample metadata nearly always contained a de-identified subject ID, COVID-19 status, age in years and sex. Where available, HLA class I and class II types were obtained from metadata supplied by the sample provider rather than from assay-based typing.

Whole blood was collected in K2EDTA tubes by collaborating institutions according to the institutions' own protocols. For TCRbeta analysis, collaborators shipped samples in one of three forms: frozen whole blood, isolated PBMCs, or DNA extracted from either of those sample types. What the authors observed across the whole study: The quantity of clinical and demographic metadata differed by source and by participant and was supplied without curation.

CDR1 and CDR2, per the germline V gene (reference sequence), are DFQATT and SNEGSKA. Relative to germline, V is 3 bases shorter and J is 0 bases shorter, with 11 bases between their ends. There are 14 amino acids in the CDR3, from cysteine to phenylalanine inclusive. Kept here is only the CDR3 DNA, which spans 42 bases and is read in frame from base 1. The specimen sequenced was peripheral blood. This chain is built from TRBV20-1 and TRBJ1-2; TRBD1 is possibly the D segment (5 matching bases). This clonotype was sampled from a human donor in a cohort sampled during active COVID-19. The bases are TGCAGTGCTAGTGACAGTTTCGCTAACTATGGCTACACCTTC. Its coded protein is CSASDSFANYGYTF.